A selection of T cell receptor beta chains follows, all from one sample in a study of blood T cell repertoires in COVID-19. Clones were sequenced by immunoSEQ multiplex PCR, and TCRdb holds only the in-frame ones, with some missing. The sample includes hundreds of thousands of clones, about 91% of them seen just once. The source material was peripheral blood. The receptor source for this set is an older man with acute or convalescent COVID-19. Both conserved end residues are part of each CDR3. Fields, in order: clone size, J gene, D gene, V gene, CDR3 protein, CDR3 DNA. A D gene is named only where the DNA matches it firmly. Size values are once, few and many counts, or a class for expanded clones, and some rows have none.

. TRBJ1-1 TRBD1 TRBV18 CASSPQGARNTEAFF TGTGCCAGCTCACCTCAGGGGGCACGAAACACTGAAGCTTTCTTT
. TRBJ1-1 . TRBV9 CASSPWGGRTEAFF TGTGCCAGCAGCCCATGGGGGGGCCGTACTGAAGCTTTCTTT
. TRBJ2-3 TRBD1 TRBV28 CVSSPLARGRGRKEASTDTQYF TGTGTCAGCAGTCCCCTGGCGCGGGGCAGGGGGCGTAAGGAAGCTAGCACAGATACGCAGTATTTT
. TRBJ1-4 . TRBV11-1 CASSSNREKLFF TGTGCCAGCAGCTCCAATCGGGAAAAACTGTTTTTT
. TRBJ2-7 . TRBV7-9 CASSTQTKITVVHYEQYF TGTGCCAGCAGCACACAGACAAAGATCACCGTTGTCCACTACGAGCAGTACTTC
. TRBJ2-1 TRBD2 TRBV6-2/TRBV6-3 CASSYSGLAGGNEQFF TGTGCCAGCAGTTACTCGGGACTAGCGGGGGGCAATGAGCAGTTCTTC
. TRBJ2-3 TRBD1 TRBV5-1 CASSQQGDTQYF TGCGCCAGCAGTCAACAGGGGGATACGCAGTATTTT
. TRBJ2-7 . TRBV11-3 CASSQGRGNYEQYF TGTGCCAGCAGCCAGGGCAGGGGTAACTACGAGCAGTACTTC
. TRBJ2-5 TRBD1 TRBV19 CASSPKPGQGGQETQYF TGTGCCAGTAGTCCAAAGCCGGGACAGGGGGGACAAGAGACCCAGTACTTC
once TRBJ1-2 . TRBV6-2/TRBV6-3 CASSSAGIHYGYTF TGTGCCAGCAGTTCTGCAGGAATCCACTATGGCTACACCTTC
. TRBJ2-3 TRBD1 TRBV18 CASSDRVEDTQYF TGTGCCAGCTCAGACAGGGTAGAAGATACGCAGTATTTT
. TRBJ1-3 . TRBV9 CASSVDYDGNTIYF TGTGCCAGCAGCGTAGACTATGATGGAAACACCATATATTTT
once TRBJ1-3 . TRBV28 CASSSPPSGDTIYF TGTGCCAGCAGTTCACCACCGTCGGGGGACACCATATATTTT
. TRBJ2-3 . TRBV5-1 CASSLEGGSGDTQYF TGCGCCAGCAGCTTGGAGGGGGGGTCCGGAGATACGCAGTATTTT
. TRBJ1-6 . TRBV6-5 CASSYGGGGVFSPLHF TGTGCCAGCAGTTACGGGGGGGGTGGTGTTTTTTCACCCCTCCACTTT
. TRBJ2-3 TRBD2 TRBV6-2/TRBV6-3 CASSPGGATDTQYF TGTGCCAGCAGCCCCGGGGGGGCCACAGATACGCAGTATTTT
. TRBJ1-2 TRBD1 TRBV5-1 CASTNPGQGYNGYTF TGCGCCAGCACAAATCCGGGACAGGGGTACAATGGCTACACCTTC
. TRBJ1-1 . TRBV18 CASSPQRLGLNTEAFF TGTGCCAGCTCACCCCAGCGCTTGGGGCTGAACACTGAAGCTTTCTTT
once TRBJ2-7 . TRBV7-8 CASSLAGQPSYEQYF TGTGCCAGCAGCTTAGCGGGACAACCTTCTTACGAGCAGTACTTC
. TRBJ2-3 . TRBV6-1 CASSEVLAGTDTQYF TGTGCCAGCAGTGAGGTTTTAGCGGGCACAGATACGCAGTATTTT
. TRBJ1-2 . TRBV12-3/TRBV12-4 CASSRTEDYGYTF TGTGCCAGCAGTCGGACGGAGGACTATGGCTACACCTTC
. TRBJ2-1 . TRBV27 CASSRVPGGILNEQFF TGTGCCAGCAGCCGAGTCCCTGGGGGGATCCTCAATGAGCAGTTCTTC